These 32 T cell receptor beta chains originate from one sample sequenced in a study of blood T cell repertoires in COVID-19. Produced via immunoSEQ multiplex PCR; TCRdb's table is partial and in-frame only. Among 45,000 to 70,000 clones listed, 80% were seen once. Sequencing used peripheral blood. The source of these receptors is a man aged 55 to 70 with acute or convalescent COVID-19.

The gene calls are TRBV7-9 and TRBJ2-6; no clear D gene. Germline V CDR1 and CDR2: SEHNR, FQNEAQ (reference sequence). This CDR3 region has 13 residues. The ends were cut back, 8 bases at V and 0 bases at J, with 5 bases in the middle. DNA for the CDR3: TGTGCCAGCGTCCACTCTGGGGCCAACGTCCTGACTTTC. This translates into CASVHSGANVLTF.

This chain connects TRBV5-4 to TRBJ2-5; the match to TRBD2 covers 8 bases. CDR3 length: 18 amino acids. Per the germline V gene, CDR1 is SGHNT and CDR2 is YYREEE (reference sequence). J lost 0 bases, V lost 4 bases, and 14 bases had no gene match. The CDR3 coding sequence is TGTGCCAGCAGCCCGCCAGGGTGGCGGGGGGACGACCAAGAGACCCAGTACTTC. Translation gives CASSPPGWRGDDQETQYF.

The gene calls are TRBV6-6 and TRBJ2-2; a possible D gene is TRBD1 (5 bases). This CDR3 comprises 15 residues. Germline values: CDR1 MNHNY, CDR2 SVGAGI (reference sequence). Trimming took off 5 bases at V and 3 bases at J, with 13 bases between the two ends. CDR3: CASSTQGSDTGELFF. CDR3 nucleotide sequence: TGTGCCAGCAGTACCCAGGGTAGTGACACCGGGGAGCTGTTTTTT.

The rearrangement joins TRBV7-9 to TRBJ2-6; possible D gene TRBD1, 5 bases. With 2 bases removed from V and 0 bases from J, the gap between germline ends came to 8 bases. This CDR3 is built from 16 residues. Germline V gene sequence: CDR1 SEHNR, CDR2 FQNEAQ (reference sequence). In nucleotides, the CDR3 is TGTGCCAGCAGCTTATTGCAGGGCTCTGGGGCCAACGTCCTGACTTTC. The encoded protein is CASSLLQGSGANVLTF.

The chain links TRBV19 to TRBJ2-2; 13 bases line up with TRBD2. Germline V gene lookup returns CDR1 LNHDA and CDR2 SQIVND (reference sequence). V trimming: 7 bases; J trimming: 5 bases; junction bases outside the gene matches: 7. This CDR3 contains 16 residues. The CDR3 loop is CASTRTSGGDTGELFF. The CDR3 nucleotides read TGTGCCAGTACCCGGACTAGCGGGGGAGATACCGGGGAGCTGTTTTTT.

This clone has more than one count but fewer than ten. The chain is built from TRBV13 and TRBJ1-3; D not certain. This CDR3 is built from 14 residues. V was clipped by 5 bases and J by 0 bases, with 8 bases between them. Germline lookup yields CDR1 PRHDT and CDR2 FYEKMQ (reference sequence). For the CDR3, the DNA is TGTGCCAGCAGCCAGACGGGCTCTGGAAACACCATATATTTT. Protein: CASSQTGSGNTIYF.

V and J are TRBV5-1 and TRBJ2-5; D is perhaps TRBD1 (6 bases). Germline V gene data show CDR1 as SGHRS and CDR2 as YFSETQ. V lost 0 bases, J lost 1 base, and 7 bases lay in between. This CDR3 has 14 residues. CDR3 loop: CASSLGTAQETQYF. CDR3 coding DNA: TGCGCCAGCAGCTTGGGGACAGCCCAAGAGACCCAGTACTTC.

This clone was seen a handful of times. This sequence joins TRBV7-3 and TRBJ2-5, with no clear D. The CDR3 length is 13 residues. Germline V gives CDR1 SGHTA, CDR2 FQGTGA. Trimming removed 1 base from V and 3 bases from J, with 6 bases in between. CDR3 DNA: TGTGCCAGCAGCTTAAGACGGGAAGAGACCCAGTACTTC. As protein: CASSLRREETQYF.

The rearrangement joins TRBV19 to TRBJ1-2; the D gene is possibly TRBD1 (6 bases). With 3 bases removed from V and 7 bases from J, the gap between germline ends came to 12 bases. CDR1 and CDR2 (germline): LNHDA, SQIVND (reference sequence). This CDR3 region has 13 residues. The CDR3 sequence is CASSIGQGPGYTF. Here the CDR3 DNA reads TGTGCCAGTAGTATTGGGCAGGGGCCTGGCTACACCTTC.

The chain employs TRBV5-1 and TRBJ1-1; D remains unclear. The V end was cut by 2 bases, the J end by 0 bases, with 5 bases between. The germline V gene encodes CDR1 SGHRS and CDR2 YFSETQ. The CDR3 spans 13 residues. The CDR3 nucleotides are TGCGCCAGCAGCTTCAGGTTGAACACTGAAGCTTTCTTT. Its protein is CASSFRLNTEAFF.

Concerning this clone: At one boundary the junction diverges from the germline segment, which might be a read error. The chain couples TRBV7-7 to TRBJ2-2, with TRBD1 matching 7 bases. The CDR3 is made up of 17 amino acids. The germline CDR1 and CDR2 sequences are SSHAT and FNYEAQ (reference sequence). The CDR3 DNA follows: TGTGCTAGCAGCCGACGATCCGACAGGGCGAACACCGGGGAGCTGTTTTTT. Protein product: CASSRRSDRANTGELFF.

The chain's CDR3 is CASSESGGRQTQYF. The CDR3 DNA is TGTGCCAGCAGTGAGTCGGGGGGCAGGCAGACCCAGTACTTC. V and J are TRBV6-1 and TRBJ2-5, with D possibly being TRBD2 (7 bases). V dropped 3 bases and J dropped 6 bases, with 14 bases sitting between them. Germline V gene lookup returns CDR1 MNHNS and CDR2 SASEGT. There are 14 residues in the CDR3.

The V and J genes are TRBV6-6 and TRBJ2-1; 7 bases map to TRBD2. Germline loops: CDR1 MNHNY, CDR2 SVGAGI (reference sequence). CDR3 length equals 15 residues. V gave up 2 bases and J gave up 9 bases; unmatched junction bases: 10. The CDR3 sequence: CASSYNRGEGLEQFF. CDR3 DNA: TGTGCCAGCAGTTACAATCGAGGGGAGGGACTTGAGCAGTTCTTC.

The rearrangement uses TRBV4-1 and TRBJ1-2; tentative D call: TRBD1 (5 bases). Germline CDR1 reads MGHRA; CDR2 reads YSYEKL. Trimming shortened V by 2 bases and J by 4 bases, and 20 bases separated the two germline ends. The CDR3 runs to 17 residues. The CDR3: CASSQPVSTQGGYGYTF. Written as DNA, the CDR3 is TGCGCCAGCAGCCAACCGGTCAGCACCCAGGGAGGCTATGGCTACACCTTC.

This chain connects TRBV7-6 to TRBJ2-5, with D hard to call. Germline CDR1 reads SGHVS; CDR2 reads FNYEAQ. The CDR3 runs to 14 residues. Trimming shortened V by 3 bases and J by 4 bases, and 12 bases separated the two germline ends. For the CDR3, the DNA is TGTGCCAGCAGCTTGCCCCCGCCGGGAGAGACCCAGTACTTC. Protein: CASSLPPPGETQYF.

The chain couples TRBV5-1 to TRBJ2-1; 7 positions match TRBD1. Unmatched junction bases numbered 5, after V lost 0 bases and J lost 5 bases. CDR3 length: 15 amino acids. Looked up from germline, CDR1 is SGHRS and CDR2 is YFSETQ. The CDR3 loop is CASSLVRGLDNEQFF. The DNA of the CDR3 is TGCGCCAGCAGCTTGGTGAGGGGGCTAGACAATGAGCAGTTCTTC.

The rearrangement joins TRBV3-1 (or the pseudogene TRBV3-2) to TRBJ2-3; the D is unclear. The CDR3 is 15 residues long. Germline V gene sequence: CDR1 LGHDT, CDR2 YNNKEL (reference sequence). Trimming left V 2 bases short and J 3 bases short, with 12 bases between. The CDR3 protein is CASSQWSQFTDTQYF. In nucleotides, the CDR3 is TGTGCCAGCAGCCAATGGTCTCAGTTTACAGATACGCAGTATTTT.

This clone was recorded a few times. The rearrangement links TRBV2 to TRBJ2-3, with TRBD1 matching 8 bases. CDR3 length: 17 amino acids. V shed 6 bases and J 3 bases; nucleotides not matched to a gene: 14. In germline, CDR1 is SNHLY, CDR2 FYNNEI. The CDR3 bases are TGTGCCAGCAGCGCCACCGCGGGGACAGGTCCTACAGATACGCAGTATTTT. Its translation: CASSATAGTGPTDTQYF.

The chain recombines TRBV29-1 with TRBJ2-3, with TRBD2 matching over 12 bases. Germline assignment: CDR1 SQVTM and CDR2 ANQGSEA. Trimming removed 7 bases from V and 6 bases from J; junction bases left unmatched: 8. The CDR3 is 14 residues long. The CDR3 loop reads CSGRLAGERDTQYF. CDR3 nucleotides: TGCAGCGGAAGACTAGCGGGGGAGCGCGATACGCAGTATTTT.

The V gene is TRBV10-3, the J gene TRBJ1-2; 10 bases are shared with TRBD1. Germline loops: CDR1 ENHRY, CDR2 SYGVKD. CDR3 length equals 15 residues. The V and J ends lost 2 bases and 5 bases, in that order; junction bases with no gene match: 5. CDR3 loop: CAISEGQGGRYGYTF. The CDR3 DNA sequence: TGTGCCATCAGTGAGGGACAGGGGGGGCGGTATGGCTACACCTTC.

The J gene is TRBJ1-4, the V gene TRBV12-3 or TRBV12-4; D gene uncertain. With 6 bases removed from V and 6 bases from J, the gap between germline ends came to 8 bases. The CDR3 spans 12 residues. CDR3 nucleotide sequence: TGTGCCAGCAGACGGGAGGATGAAAAACTGTTTTTT. Protein sequence: CASRREDEKLFF.

V is TRBV29-1 and J is TRBJ2-1; 11 nucleotides agree with TRBD1. Per the germline V gene, CDR1 is SQVTM and CDR2 is ANQGSEA. The CDR3 contains 13 residues. Trimming at V came to 6 bases and at J to 4 bases, leaving 2 bases not matched to a gene. The CDR3 DNA sequence: TGCAGCGTCGGGACAGGGGGATACAATGAGCAGTTCTTC. Encoded protein: CSVGTGGYNEQFF.

This chain uses TRBV28 with TRBJ2-7; a possible D gene is TRBD1 (6 bases). Germline CDR1 is MDHEN and CDR2 is SYDVKM. The CDR3 has 15 residues. Trimming cost V 6 bases and J 6 bases, with 21 bases left between them. The DNA for the CDR3 is TGTGCCAGCAGATTGACAGGAGCCGGTCCCGGCGAGCAGTACTTC. This gives the protein CASRLTGAGPGEQYF.

The chain recombines TRBV13 with TRBJ2-7, with 9 bases that match TRBD2. V dropped 1 base and J dropped 4; count of bases not matched to a gene: 5. The CDR3 totals 15 residues. Germline V gene data show CDR1 as PRHDT and CDR2 as FYEKMQ (reference sequence). In DNA, the CDR3 is TGTGCCAGCAGCTTAGCCCCTAGCGGGAAATACGAGCAGTACTTC. The encoded protein is CASSLAPSGKYEQYF.

This rearrangement joins TRBV4-1 to TRBJ1-2; TRBD1 matches 8 bases. The CDR3 is 15 residues long. The V gene end was trimmed by 4 bases and the J gene end by 5 bases; junction bases not matched to a gene: 9. CDR1 and CDR2 (germline): MGHRA, YSYEKL. CDR3 sequence: CASSPRQGFGYGYTF. CDR3 nucleotides: TGCGCCAGCAGCCCCCGACAGGGGTTTGGTTATGGCTACACCTTC.

V usage is TRBV24-1 and J usage is TRBJ2-1, with 15 bases that match TRBD2. Per germline, CDR1 KGHDR and CDR2 SFDVKD. V shed 9 bases, J shed 9 bases, and the junction held 14 bases outside the gene matches. The CDR3 length is 17 residues. CDR3 protein: CATGTTGLAGGPGEQFF. The CDR3, as DNA: TGTGCCACCGGGACGACTGGACTAGCGGGGGGGCCGGGTGAGCAGTTCTTC.

The chain recombines TRBV11-1 with TRBJ2-5; possible D gene TRBD2, 6 bases. The CDR3 length is 16 residues. Germline V gene data show CDR1 as SGHAT and CDR2 as FQDESV (reference sequence). V shed 2 bases and J shed 2 bases, with 15 bases lying between them. This CDR3 is CASSLRASAHQETQYF. CDR3 DNA: TGTGCCAGCAGCTTAAGGGCTAGCGCGCATCAAGAGACCCAGTACTTC.

The rearrangement links TRBV7-8 to TRBJ2-1; D is ambiguous. This CDR3 contains 20 residues. The germline CDR1 and CDR2 sequences are SGHVS and FQNEAQ. Deletions cut 2 bases from V and 0 bases from J, with 23 bases between. Here the CDR3 reads CASSLLVTVLTSSSYNEQFF. The CDR3 region has the DNA TGTGCCAGCAGCTTATTAGTCACAGTTCTTACCTCGAGCTCCTACAATGAGCAGTTCTTC.

The J gene is TRBJ1-4, the V gene TRBV6-5; D gene uncertain. This CDR3 comprises 13 residues. Per the germline V gene, CDR1 is MNHEY and CDR2 is SVGAGI. V lost 8 bases to trimming and J lost 3 bases, with 10 bases between them. The CDR3 DNA follows: TGTGCCAGCCAAGCGGTCCCTAATGAAAAACTGTTTTTT. Protein sequence: CASQAVPNEKLFF.

The chain is built from TRBV7-2 and TRBJ1-4; D is possibly TRBD1 (6 bases). Deletions cut 5 bases from V and 3 bases from J, with 13 bases between. Germline V CDR1 and CDR2: SGHTA, FQGNSA. There are 15 residues in the CDR3. CDR3 sequence: CASSQQGGANEKLFF. CDR3 DNA sequence: TGTGCCAGCAGCCAACAAGGGGGGGCTAATGAAAAACTGTTTTTT.

This clone has a handful of counts. The genes are TRBV28 and TRBJ1-3, with D possibly TRBD1 on 6 matching bases. Germline assignment: CDR1 MDHEN and CDR2 SYDVKM. CDR3 length: 15 residues. V was cut by 6 bases and J by 0 bases, with 12 bases left in between. The CDR3: CASRNRVFSGNTIYF. CDR3 coding DNA: TGTGCCAGCAGGAACAGGGTTTTCTCTGGAAACACCATATATTTT.

The chain links TRBV3-1 (or the pseudogene TRBV3-2) to TRBJ1-3, with 9 bases fitting TRBD1. The CDR3 has 15 residues. Per the germline V gene, CDR1 is LGHDT and CDR2 is YNNKEL (reference sequence). After removal of 3 bases from V and 6 bases from J, the junction contained 6 bases not matched to a gene. CDR3 sequence: CASSHPGQGLNTIYF. DNA of the CDR3: TGTGCCAGCAGCCATCCGGGACAGGGTTTAAACACCATATATTTT.